The 8 T cell receptor beta chains listed next were all sequenced from one sample in a study of blood T cell repertoires in COVID-19. The method was immunoSEQ multiplex PCR; TCRdb's version includes in-frame clones alone and lacks a portion of them. The profile covers more than 120,000 clones, with roughly nine tenths appearing a single time and roughly 1.6% taken by the ten largest. The sequenced sample was peripheral blood. These receptors were obtained from a human donor in a cohort sampled during active COVID-19.

J is TRBJ1-1 and V is TRBV29-1; D unclear. The germline V gene has CDR1 SQVTM and CDR2 ANQGSEA. V lost 2 bases, J lost 3 bases, and 4 bases lay in between. This CDR3 has 11 residues. The CDR3 bases are TGCAGCGTTGAACGTTACACTGAAGCTTTCTTT. This translates into CSVERYTEAFF.

This clone showed up just once. This chain links TRBV21-1 with TRBJ2-7; the table assigns TRBD1, which was not confirmed against the DNA. TRBV21-1 is classified as a pseudogene. This CDR3 contains 14 residues. The CDR3 DNA reads as TGTGCCAGCCAGCCGGGACAGGGGCAACACGAGCAGTACTTC. Its protein product is CASQPGQGQHEQYF.

This chain joins TRBV3-1 (or the pseudogene TRBV3-2) and TRBJ2-3; 15 bases are shared with TRBD2. Germline-derived CDR1 and CDR2 are LGHDT and YNNKEL (reference sequence). The V segment lost 4 bases and the J segment 1 base; nucleotides outside the gene matches: 3. This CDR3 is built from 17 residues. The CDR3 nucleotides are TGTGCCAGCAGCCTTTGGACTAGCGGGGGGGGCACAGATACGCAGTATTTT. It specifies CASSLWTSGGGTDTQYF.

The rearrangement links TRBV25-1 to TRBJ1-4, with D perhaps TRBD1 (5 bases). The V gene lost 0 bases and the J gene lost 5 bases, with 10 bases spanning the gap. The CDR3 has 15 amino acids. From germline, CDR1 is MGHDK and CDR2 SYGVNS. In DNA form, the CDR3 reads TGTGCCAGCAGTGAATACGGGGGGGGGAATGAAAAACTGTTTTTT. Protein: CASSEYGGGNEKLFF.

Only one count was recorded for this clone. CDR3 protein: CSVQGWTEAFF. In nucleotides, the CDR3 is TGCAGCGTTCAGGGATGGACTGAAGCTTTCTTT. The gene calls are TRBV29-1 and TRBJ1-1, with D possibly matching TRBD1 (5 bases). The germline V and J ends were trimmed by 5 bases and 5 bases, with 9 bases remaining between them. In germline, CDR1 is SQVTM, CDR2 ANQGSEA. The CDR3 is made up of 11 amino acids. The full variable domain, rest sourced from reference TRBV29-1 and TRBJ1-1, is SAVISQKPSRDICQRGTSLTIQCQVDSQVTMMFWYRQQPGQSLTLIATANQGSEATYESGFVIDKFPISRPNLTFSTLTVSNMSPEDSSIYLCSVQGWTEAFFGQGTRLTVV.

This chain joins TRBV3-1 (or the pseudogene TRBV3-2) and TRBJ1-2; the D is unclear. Germline V gene sequence: CDR1 LGHDT, CDR2 YNNKEL (reference sequence). The CDR3 is 12 residues long. Trimming shortened V by 1 base and J by 7 bases, and 7 bases separated the two germline ends. In DNA, the CDR3 is TGTGCCAGCAGCCAAGGGACTCTTGGCTACACCTTC. Its translation: CASSQGTLGYTF.

J is TRBJ1-5 and V is TRBV7-9; D possibly corresponds to TRBD1 (5 bases). Germline-derived CDR1 and CDR2 are SEHNR and FQNEAQ (reference sequence). The ends were cut back, 1 base at V and 2 bases at J, with 12 bases in the middle. This CDR3 spans 16 amino acids. This CDR3 is CASSLGGEAGNQPQHF. The CDR3 DNA is TGTGCCAGCAGCTTAGGGGGGGAAGCGGGCAATCAGCCCCAGCATTTT.

This chain uses TRBV6-5 with TRBJ2-1, with D hard to call. This CDR3 comprises 12 residues. CDR1 MNHEY and CDR2 SVGAGI come from the germline V gene. V lost 7 bases, J lost 5 bases, and 9 bases lay in between. This CDR3 is CASISRHNEQFF. The DNA of the CDR3 is TGTGCCAGCATCTCTAGACACAATGAGCAGTTCTTC.